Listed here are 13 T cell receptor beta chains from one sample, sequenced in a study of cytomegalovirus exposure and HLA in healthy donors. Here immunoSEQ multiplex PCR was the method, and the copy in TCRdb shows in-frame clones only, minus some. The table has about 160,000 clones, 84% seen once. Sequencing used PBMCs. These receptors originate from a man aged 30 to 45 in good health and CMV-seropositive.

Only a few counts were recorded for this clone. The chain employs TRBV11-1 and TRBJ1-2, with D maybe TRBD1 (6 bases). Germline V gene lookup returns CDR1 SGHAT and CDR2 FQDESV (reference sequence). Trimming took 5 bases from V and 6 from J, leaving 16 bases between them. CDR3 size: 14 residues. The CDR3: CASSPPQGIDGYTF. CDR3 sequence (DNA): TGTGCCAGCAGCCCCCCGCAGGGGATAGATGGCTACACCTTC.

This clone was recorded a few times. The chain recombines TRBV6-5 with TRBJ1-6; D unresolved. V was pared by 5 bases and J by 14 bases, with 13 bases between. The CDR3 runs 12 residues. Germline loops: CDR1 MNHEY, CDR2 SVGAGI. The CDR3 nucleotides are TGTGCCAGCAGTCTCCCCCCGGGAACCCTCCACTTT. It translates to CASSLPPGTLHF.

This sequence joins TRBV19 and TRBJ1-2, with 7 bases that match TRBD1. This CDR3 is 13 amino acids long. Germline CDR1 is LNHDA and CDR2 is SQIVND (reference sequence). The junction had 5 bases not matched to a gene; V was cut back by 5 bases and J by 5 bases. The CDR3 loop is CASSRNRGYGYTF. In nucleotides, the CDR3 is TGTGCCAGTAGTCGAAACAGGGGTTATGGCTACACCTTC.

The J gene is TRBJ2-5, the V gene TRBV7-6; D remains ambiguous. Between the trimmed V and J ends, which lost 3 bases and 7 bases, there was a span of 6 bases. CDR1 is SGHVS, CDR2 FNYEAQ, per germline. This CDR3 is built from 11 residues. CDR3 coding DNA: TGTGCCAGCAGCTTTCGAGGGACCCAGTACTTC. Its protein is CASSFRGTQYF.

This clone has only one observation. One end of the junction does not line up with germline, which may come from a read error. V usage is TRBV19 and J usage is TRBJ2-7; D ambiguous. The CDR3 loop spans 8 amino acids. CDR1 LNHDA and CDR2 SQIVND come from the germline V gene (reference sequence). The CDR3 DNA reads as TGTGCCAGTAGTACCCGGGACTTC. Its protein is CASSTRDF.

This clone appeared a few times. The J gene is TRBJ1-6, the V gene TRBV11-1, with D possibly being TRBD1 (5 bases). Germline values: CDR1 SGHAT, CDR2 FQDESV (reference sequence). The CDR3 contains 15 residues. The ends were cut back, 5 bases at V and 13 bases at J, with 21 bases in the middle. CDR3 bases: TGTGCCAGCAGCGGGGGGGACGGGAAACGCTCCCCCCTCCACTTT. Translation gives CASSGGDGKRSPLHF.

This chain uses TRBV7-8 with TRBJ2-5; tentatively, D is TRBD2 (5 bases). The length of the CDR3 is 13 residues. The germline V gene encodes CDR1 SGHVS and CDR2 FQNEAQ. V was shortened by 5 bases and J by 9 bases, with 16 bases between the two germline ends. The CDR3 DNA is TGTGCCAGCAGCCGAGGCACAGAGGAGGCCCAGTACTTC. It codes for CASSRGTEEAQYF.

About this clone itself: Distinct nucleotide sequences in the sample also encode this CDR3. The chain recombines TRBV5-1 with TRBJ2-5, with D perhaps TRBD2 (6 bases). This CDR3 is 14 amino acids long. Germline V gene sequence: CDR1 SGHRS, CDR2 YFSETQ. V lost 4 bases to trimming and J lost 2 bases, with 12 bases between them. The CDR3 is CASSPSGGQETQYF. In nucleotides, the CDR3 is TGCGCCAGCAGCCCCTCCGGGGGACAAGAGACCCAGTACTTC.

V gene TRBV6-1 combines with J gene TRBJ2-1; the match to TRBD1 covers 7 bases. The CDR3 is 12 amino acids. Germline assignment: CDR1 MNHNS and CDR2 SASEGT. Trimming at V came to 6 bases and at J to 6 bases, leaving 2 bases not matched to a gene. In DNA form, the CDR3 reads TGTGCCAGCAGACGGACAGGCAATGAGCAGTTCTTC. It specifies CASRRTGNEQFF.

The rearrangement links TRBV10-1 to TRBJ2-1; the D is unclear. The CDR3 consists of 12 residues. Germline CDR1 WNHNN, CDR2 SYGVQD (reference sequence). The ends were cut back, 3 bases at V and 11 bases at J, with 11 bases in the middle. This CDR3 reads CASSEHLEKQFF. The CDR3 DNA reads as TGCGCCAGCAGTGAACACTTGGAGAAGCAGTTCTTC.

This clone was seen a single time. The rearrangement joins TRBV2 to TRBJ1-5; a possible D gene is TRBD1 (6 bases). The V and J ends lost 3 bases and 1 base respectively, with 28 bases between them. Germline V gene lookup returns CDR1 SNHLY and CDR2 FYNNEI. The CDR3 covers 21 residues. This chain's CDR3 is CASSDPSSRTVNFTSNQPQHF. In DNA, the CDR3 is TGTGCCAGCAGTGATCCCTCGTCAAGGACAGTAAATTTCACCAGCAATCAGCCCCAGCATTTT.

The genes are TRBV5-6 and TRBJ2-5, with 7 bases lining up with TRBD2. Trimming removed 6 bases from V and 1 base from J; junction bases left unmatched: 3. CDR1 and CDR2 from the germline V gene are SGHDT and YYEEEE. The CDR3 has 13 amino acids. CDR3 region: CASNLAAQETQYF. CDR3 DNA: TGTGCCAGCAACCTAGCGGCCCAAGAGACCCAGTACTTC.

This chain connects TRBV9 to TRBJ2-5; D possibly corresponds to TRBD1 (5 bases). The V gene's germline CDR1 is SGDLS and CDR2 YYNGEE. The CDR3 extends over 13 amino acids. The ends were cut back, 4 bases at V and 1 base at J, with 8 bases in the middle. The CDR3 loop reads CASSLGPQETQYF. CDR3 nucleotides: TGTGCCAGCAGCTTGGGGCCCCAAGAGACCCAGTACTTC.